The source of this T cell receptor (beta chain) is a study of T cell responses to AZD1222 COVID-19 vaccine. The assay was immunoSEQ multiplex PCR, and TCRdb's table has in-frame clones only and misses some. The sample shows tens of thousands of clones, around 80% of them seen only once. This sample comprised peripheral blood, obtained 28 days after the second AZD1222 dose. The sequence was obtained from an adult who received the AZD1222 COVID-19 vaccine.

CDR3 region: CASSPDRGEAFF. CDR3 DNA sequence: TGTGCCAGCAGCCCTGACAGGGGAGAAGCTTTCTTT. The J gene is TRBJ1-1, the V gene TRBV2, with TRBD1 identical over 8 bases. There are 12 residues in the CDR3. V shed 6 bases, J shed 8 bases, and the junction held 5 bases outside the gene matches. Germline CDR1 is SNHLY and CDR2 is FYNNEI.